This T cell receptor (beta chain) derives from a study of T cells in Graves' hyperthyroidism and ophthalmopathy. Patients were excluded for uncontrolled infection, other autoimmune disease, pregnancy or lactation. An approximately 10 ml volume of fresh peripheral blood provided the PBMCs. The V gene lost 5 bases and the J gene lost 3 bases, with 11 bases spanning the gap. CDR3 size: 13 residues. Germline V CDR1 and CDR2: LNHDA, SQIVND (reference sequence). For this clonotype: Antigen unknown.

Study conclusions and caveats: Median prediction lead before ophthalmopathy onset was around 7 months with the model. Blood also contained most expanded thyroid clonotypes above 0.001.

The TCR beta CDR3 regions underwent amplification using RNA transcripts as the source. First-round RT-PCR with HTBI primers amplified the TCR CDR3 region. A single record per CDR3 protein comes from TCRdb applying MiXCR to the multiplex PCR reads. The table shows roughly 93,000 distinct CDR3 sequences, with roughly 56% occurring only once. The chain uses TRBV19 and TRBJ2-7; D is perhaps TRBD1 or TRBD2 (5 bases each). The sample consisted of blood. The sequence was obtained from a middle-aged woman with Graves' hyperthyroidism. CDR3 sequence (DNA): TGTGCCAGTAGTTGGGGACGGTACTACGAGCAGTACTTC. Translating gives CASSWGRYYEQYF.